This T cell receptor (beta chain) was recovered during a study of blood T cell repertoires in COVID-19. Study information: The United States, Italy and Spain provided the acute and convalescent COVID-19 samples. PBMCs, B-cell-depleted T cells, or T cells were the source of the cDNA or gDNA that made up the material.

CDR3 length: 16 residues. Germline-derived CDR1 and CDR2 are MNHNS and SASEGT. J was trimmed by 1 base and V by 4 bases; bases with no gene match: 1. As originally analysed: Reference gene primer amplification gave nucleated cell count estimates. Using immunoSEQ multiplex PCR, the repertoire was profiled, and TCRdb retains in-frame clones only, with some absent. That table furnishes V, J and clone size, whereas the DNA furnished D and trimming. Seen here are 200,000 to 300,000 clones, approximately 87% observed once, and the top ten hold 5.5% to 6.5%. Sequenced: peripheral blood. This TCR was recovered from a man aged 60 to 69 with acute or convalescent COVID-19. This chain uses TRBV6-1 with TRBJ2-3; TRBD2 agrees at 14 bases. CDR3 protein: CASSGLAGGRTDTQYF. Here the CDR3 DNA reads TGTGCCAGCAGTGGACTAGCGGGAGGGCGCACAGATACGCAGTATTTT.